These 2 T cell receptor beta chains were all obtained from the same sample, sequenced in a study of CD8 T cells in ankylosing spondylitis (dated by TCRdb to 2016 to 2017). Receptor amplification or capture employed 5' RACE. TCRdb shows the sequencer as Illumina HiSeq 2500. The raw public reads went through TCRdb reprocessing: fastp at Q25, MiXCR clone calling, in-frame beta chains kept. Rows are unified per CDR3 protein, each entry keeping the most common DNA and genes. The sample records about 160,000 distinct CDR3 sequences, roughly 10% of which are singletons. The ten largest clonotypes hold approximately 16% of the sample. Sequenced sample: blood, either unsorted or a sorted T cell fraction (not recorded which). The origin of the receptors is a female donor with ankylosing spondylitis or in good health (not recorded which).

This clonotype was detected many times. The chain carries TRBV20-1 and TRBJ2-1, with D hard to call. The CDR3 has 13 amino acids. The V gene lost 2 bases and the J gene lost 4 bases, with 9 bases spanning the gap. The germline gives CDR1 DFQATT, CDR2 SNEGSKA (reference sequence). The CDR3 loop reads CSARLVSYNEQFF. The CDR3 nucleotides read TGCAGTGCTAGACTAGTGTCATACAATGAGCAGTTCTTC.

This clonotype was seen more than once but under ten times. The gene calls are TRBV28 and TRBJ1-1; no definite D call. The length of the CDR3 is 16 residues. CDR1 MDHEN and CDR2 SYDVKM come from the germline V gene. Trimming pared 5 bases from V and 1 base from J, leaving 17 bases between. The CDR3 loop reads CASSTSRRTRNTEAFF. The CDR3 DNA sequence: TGTGCCAGCAGTACCTCACGGAGAACAAGGAACACTGAAGCTTTCTTT.